These 12 T cell receptor beta chains came from one sample sequenced in a study of OX40 agonist ivuxolimab in advanced cancers. Library creation used the immunoSEQ multiplex PCR assay. What TCRdb holds here is the immuneACCESS table cut down to in-frame rearrangements. Part of the clones is not present; checked against another copy, under half of the missing clones reflect an unresolved V gene, and the others are unexplained. This sample is represented by fewer than 75,000 clones; approximately 80% of them were singletons. Clones ranked in the top ten supply about 7.9% of the sample. The material sequenced was CD4+ or CD8+ T cells sorted from blood, taken in a trial of the OX40 agonist ivuxolimab. These receptors came from an adult with an advanced solid tumor such as melanoma, head and neck, liver or kidney cancer.

This clone was picked up one time. V usage is TRBV15 and J usage is TRBJ1-4; 8 nucleotides agree with TRBD1. CDR3 length: 18 residues. From germline, CDR1 is LNHNV and CDR2 YYDKDF (reference sequence). The V gene end was trimmed by 3 bases and the J gene end by 5 bases; junction bases not matched to a gene: 14. Here the CDR3 reads CATSSPRAPDRDNEKLFF. CDR3 DNA: TGTGCCACCAGCAGTCCAAGGGCCCCGGACAGGGACAATGAAAAACTGTTTTTT.

CDR3 in DNA: TGCGCCAGCAGTGAGGGAACGAACACTGAAGCTTTCTTT. It specifies CASSEGTNTEAFF. V is TRBV10-2 and J is TRBJ1-1, with D uncertain. The CDR3 extends over 13 amino acids. With 2 bases removed from V and 1 base from J, the gap between germline ends came to 5 bases. Germline-derived CDR1 and CDR2 are WSHSY and SAAADI.

The chain has TRBV5-4 and TRBJ2-2; tentative D call: TRBD1 (5 bases). Deletions cut 0 bases from V and 0 bases from J, with 6 bases between. Germline lookup yields CDR1 SGHNT and CDR2 YYREEE (reference sequence). The CDR3 contains 15 residues. The CDR3 DNA is TGTGCCAGCAGCTTGGAAGGGGCGAACACCGGGGAGCTGTTTTTT. Translated: CASSLEGANTGELFF.

This chain uses TRBV27 with TRBJ2-7, with unresolved D. Germline V CDR1 and CDR2: MNHEY, SMNVEV (reference sequence). V shed 7 bases and J shed 6 bases, with 22 bases lying between them. The CDR3 runs 15 residues. CDR3 coding DNA: TGTGCCAGCAACCTCGTTAGGTTCCCCCTTGGCGAGCAGTACGTC. Its protein product is CASNLVRFPLGEQYV.

This chain links TRBV6-5 with TRBJ1-1; TRBD1 might be the D (5 bases). This CDR3 is 15 amino acids long. With 0 bases removed from V and 1 base from J, the gap between germline ends came to 9 bases. CDR1 is MNHEY, CDR2 SVGAGI, per germline. CDR3 nucleotides: TGTGCCAGCAGTTACTCGAGGCAGGGGAACACTGAAGCTTTCTTT. Translation: CASSYSRQGNTEAFF.

The rearrangement uses TRBV30 and TRBJ1-2; no definite D call. CDR1 is GTSNPN and CDR2 is SVGIG in the germline V gene (reference sequence). The CDR3 is 13 amino acids. The V gene lost 0 bases and the J gene lost 2 bases, with 7 bases spanning the gap. The CDR3 DNA sequence: TGTGCCTGGAGTGTACGCAGCAACTATGGCTACACCTTC. It yields the protein CAWSVRSNYGYTF.

V is TRBV30 and J is TRBJ1-2; 7 bases match TRBD1. After removal of 2 bases from V and 1 base from J, the junction contained 7 bases not matched to a gene. The CDR3 extends over 15 amino acids. Per germline, CDR1 GTSNPN and CDR2 SVGIG (reference sequence). DNA of the CDR3: TGTGCCTGGAGTAATGCACGACAGGGTAACTATGGCTACACCTTC. Translation: CAWSNARQGNYGYTF.

The genes are TRBV2 and TRBJ2-1; 10 bases match TRBD2. V dropped 6 bases and J dropped 8; count of bases not matched to a gene: 19. This CDR3 contains 18 residues. From germline, CDR1 is SNHLY and CDR2 FYNNEI. For the CDR3, the DNA is TGTGCCAGCAGGGCCGATTTACTAGCGGGAAGTATGACCGATGAGCAGTTCTTC. As protein: CASRADLLAGSMTDEQFF. The variable domain in full, with the rest retrieved from reference TRBV2 and TRBJ2-1, is EPEVTQTPSHQVTQMGQEVILRCVPISNHLYFYWYRQILGQKVEFLVSFYNNEISEKSEIFDDQFSVERPDGSNFTLKIRSTKLEDSAMYFCASRADLLAGSMTDEQFFGPGTRLTVL.

This chain links TRBV5-4 with TRBJ2-3; D possibly corresponds to TRBD1 (5 bases). The germline V gene has CDR1 SGHNT and CDR2 YYREEE (reference sequence). Trimming left V 4 bases short and J 0 bases short, with 9 bases between. The CDR3 has 14 amino acids. The CDR3 loop reads CASSRGHSTDTQYF. CDR3 coding DNA: TGTGCCAGCAGCCGTGGACACAGCACAGATACGCAGTATTTT.

This clone was detected only a few times. This chain links TRBV19 with TRBJ2-5; no firm D call. CDR1 and CDR2 from the germline V gene are LNHDA and SQIVND (reference sequence). CDR3 length: 15 residues. Trimming pared 2 bases from V and 2 bases from J, leaving 12 bases between. The DNA for the CDR3 is TGTGCCAGTAGTATAAGTTACCAGAAACAAGAGACCCAGTACTTC. Its translation is CASSISYQKQETQYF.

V is TRBV30 and J is TRBJ2-5, with 8 bases matching TRBD2. Trimming took 3 bases from V and 1 from J; bases not matched to a gene: 4. The length of the CDR3 is 14 residues. The V gene's germline CDR1 is GTSNPN and CDR2 SVGIG (reference sequence). The CDR3 DNA reads as TGTGCCTGGAGGACGACTAGCGCCCAAGAGACCCAGTACTTC. Its translation: CAWRTTSAQETQYF.

This clone showed up just a few times. J is TRBJ1-2 and V is TRBV2; 7 bases fit TRBD1. The CDR3 covers 13 residues. The germline V gene encodes CDR1 SNHLY and CDR2 FYNNEI. Losses at the gene ends were 3 bases for V and 7 bases for J; bases not matched to a gene: 5. As DNA, the CDR3 is TGTGCCAGCAGTGAGACAGGGCGGGCTGGCTACACCTTC. Amino acid sequence: CASSETGRAGYTF. Full variable domain (rest looked up from reference TRBV2 and TRBJ1-2): EPEVTQTPSHQVTQMGQEVILRCVPISNHLYFYWYRQILGQKVEFLVSFYNNEISEKSEIFDDQFSVERPDGSNFTLKIRSTKLEDSAMYFCASSETGRAGYTFGSGTRLTVV.